This TCR beta chain was obtained from a study of CXCR3-negative and CXCR3-positive naive CD8 T cells. In the case of this clonotype: Its antigen is not identified.

The CDR3 spans 15 residues. Germline-derived CDR1 and CDR2 are SGHDN and FVKESK. Findings and limits, study-wide: CXCR3-negative naive cells had less hydrophobic TRB CDR3s than did CXCR3-positive naive cells.

With UMI labels, 5' RACE was used to prepare the TRB cDNA libraries. TCRdb reanalyzed the 5' RACE reads, giving one entry per CDR3 protein sequence and no DNA. The sample has tens of thousands of distinct CDR3 sequences. Naive CD8+ T cells showed a CD45RO-CCR7+CD27+CD95- phenotype. The clonotype comes from a human donor in good health. Some clones in this sample may be carry-over from other donors' samples. V gene TRBV14 combines with J gene TRBJ2-7; TCRdb returns TRBD2, unconfirmable since there is no DNA. Sample: naive CXCR3- CD8+ T cells from blood. Regarding subset: CD45RO-CCR7+CD27+CD95- naive CD8+ T cells lacking CXCR3 (TNR3-). The CDR3 loop is CASSQGLAGAYEQYF.